This note documents a single TCR beta chain sequence. Germline CDR1 MDHEN, CDR2 SYDVKM. V lost 5 bases and J 0 bases, leaving 8 bases between the germline ends. The CDR3 sequence is 14 residues long. Depths of 1 in 200,000 to 1 in 1 million T cells were the sequencing target. Sequenced by immunoSEQ multiplex PCR; TCRdb stores in-frame clones only, minus some. The sample includes tens of thousands of clones, about nine tenths of them seen just once. The data were obtained in a study of cytotoxic CD8 clonotypes in ibrutinib-treated CLL. Study details: Across samples, productive templates numbered approximately 260,000 and productive rearrangements reached 94,082 on average.

The sequences come from PBMCs, collected after 12 months of ibrutinib treatment. This TCR came from a human donor with chronic lymphocytic leukemia. The chain employs TRBV28 and TRBJ1-3; no clear D gene. The CDR3 nucleotides read TGTGCCAGCAGTACGGGAGACTCTGGAAACACCATATATTTT. Amino acid sequence: CASSTGDSGNTIYF.